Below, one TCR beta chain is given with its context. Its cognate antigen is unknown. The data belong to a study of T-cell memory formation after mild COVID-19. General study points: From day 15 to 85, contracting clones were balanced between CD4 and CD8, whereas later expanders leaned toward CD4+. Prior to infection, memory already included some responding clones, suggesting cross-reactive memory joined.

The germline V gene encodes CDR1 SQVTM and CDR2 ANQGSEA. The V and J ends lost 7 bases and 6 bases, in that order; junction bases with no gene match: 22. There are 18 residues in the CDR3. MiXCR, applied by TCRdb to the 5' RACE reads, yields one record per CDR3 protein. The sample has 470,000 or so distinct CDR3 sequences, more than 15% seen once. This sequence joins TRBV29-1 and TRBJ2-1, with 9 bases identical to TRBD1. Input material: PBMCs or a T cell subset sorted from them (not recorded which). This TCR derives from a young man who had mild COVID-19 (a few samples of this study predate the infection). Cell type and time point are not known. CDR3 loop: CSAKAGQGAPVGLNEQFF. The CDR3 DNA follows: TGCAGCGCAAAAGCGGGACAGGGTGCCCCTGTTGGGCTCAATGAGCAGTTCTTC.